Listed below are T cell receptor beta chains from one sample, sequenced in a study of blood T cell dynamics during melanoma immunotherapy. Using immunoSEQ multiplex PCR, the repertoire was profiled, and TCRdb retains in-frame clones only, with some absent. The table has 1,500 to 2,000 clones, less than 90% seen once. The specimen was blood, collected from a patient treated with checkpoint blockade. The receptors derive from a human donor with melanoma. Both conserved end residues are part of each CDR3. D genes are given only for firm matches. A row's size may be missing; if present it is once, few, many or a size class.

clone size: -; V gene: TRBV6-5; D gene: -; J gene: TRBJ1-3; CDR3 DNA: TGTGCCAGCAGGAAAACAGGCTCCCTTGGAAACACCATATATTTT; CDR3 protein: CASRKTGSLGNTIYF
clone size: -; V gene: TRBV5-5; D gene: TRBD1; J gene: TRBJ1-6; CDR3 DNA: TGTGCCAGCAGCTTAACCCGACAGGGAGAGAATTCACCCCTCCACTTT; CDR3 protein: CASSLTRQGENSPLHF
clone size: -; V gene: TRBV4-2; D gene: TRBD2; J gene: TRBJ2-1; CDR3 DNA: TGTGCCAGCAGCCTAACTAGCGGGGGGGCCTATGAGCAGTTCTTC; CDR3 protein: CASSLTSGGAYEQFF
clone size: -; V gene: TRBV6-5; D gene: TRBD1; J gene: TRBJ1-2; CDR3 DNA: TGTGCCAGCAGTTACGACAGGGAGAGAGGCTACACCTTC; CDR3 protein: CASSYDRERGYTF
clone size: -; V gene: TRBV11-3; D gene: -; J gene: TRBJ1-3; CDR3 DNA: TGTGCCAGCAGCACGTCCTCTGGAAACACCATATATTTT; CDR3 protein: CASSTSSGNTIYF
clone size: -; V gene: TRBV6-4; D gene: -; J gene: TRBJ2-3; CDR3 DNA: TGTGCCAGCAGTGCGGGGGGCGGGACAGATACGCAGTATTTT; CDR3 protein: CASSAGGGTDTQYF
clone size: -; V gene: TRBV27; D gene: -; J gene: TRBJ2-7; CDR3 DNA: TGTGCCAGCAGTTTAGGCCGGGTAGTGGGAGGACTCGCCTACGAGCAGTACTTC; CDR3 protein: CASSLGRVVGGLAYEQYF
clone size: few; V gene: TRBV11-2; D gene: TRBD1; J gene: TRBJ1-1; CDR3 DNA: TGTGCCAGCAGCGCCAGGGGGAGGGCTGAAGCTTTCTTT; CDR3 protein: CASSARGRAEAFF
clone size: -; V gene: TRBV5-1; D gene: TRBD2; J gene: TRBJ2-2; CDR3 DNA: TGCGCCAGCAGCTTGTCGCCTAGCGGGGGAGCGGCCACCGGGGAGCTGTTTTTT; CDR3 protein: CASSLSPSGGAATGELFF
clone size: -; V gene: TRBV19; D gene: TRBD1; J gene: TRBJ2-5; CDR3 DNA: TGTGCCACCTCTGACAGGGAAGGTTTGCTCCAAGAGACCCAGTACTTC; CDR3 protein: CATSDREGLLQETQYF
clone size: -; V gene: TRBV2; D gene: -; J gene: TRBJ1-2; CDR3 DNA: TGTGCCAGCAGTCAAGCTAACTATGGCTACACCTTC; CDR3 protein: CASSQANYGYTF
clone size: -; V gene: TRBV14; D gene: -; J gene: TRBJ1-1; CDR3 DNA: TGTGCCAGCAGATCGACGGGACGGGTCACTGAAGCTTTCTTT; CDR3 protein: CASRSTGRVTEAFF
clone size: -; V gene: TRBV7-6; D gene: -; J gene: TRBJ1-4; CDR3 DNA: TGTGCCAGCCGTCACGCTGAAAAACTGTTTTTT; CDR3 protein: CASRHAEKLFF
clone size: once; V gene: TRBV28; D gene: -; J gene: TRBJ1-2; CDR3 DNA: TGTGCCAGCAGTTTAGCCGTACTCTATGGCTACACCTTC; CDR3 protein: CASSLAVLYGYTF
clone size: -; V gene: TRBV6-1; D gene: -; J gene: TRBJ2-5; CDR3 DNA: TGTGCCAGCAGTGATACTCAGGGGCAAGAGACCCAGTACTTC; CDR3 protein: CASSDTQGQETQYF
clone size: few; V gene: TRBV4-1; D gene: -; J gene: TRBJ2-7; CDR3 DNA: TGCGCCAGCAGCCAAGATCGGTACTCCTACGAGCAGTACTTC; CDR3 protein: CASSQDRYSYEQYF
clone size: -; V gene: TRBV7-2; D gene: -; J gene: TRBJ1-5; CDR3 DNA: TGTGCCAGCAGCTTACAGGGGATGAGCAATCAGCCCCAGCATTTT; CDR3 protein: CASSLQGMSNQPQHF
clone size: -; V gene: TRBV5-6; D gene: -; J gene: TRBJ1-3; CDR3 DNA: TGTGCCAGCAGCTTGGCTGAGTTTTTGAACACCATATATTTT; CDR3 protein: CASSLAEFLNTIYF
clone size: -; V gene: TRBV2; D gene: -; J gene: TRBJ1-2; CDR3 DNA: TGTGCCAGCAGTGAAGCGAGCGGGGGCAGCTATGGCTACACCTTC; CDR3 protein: CASSEASGGSYGYTF
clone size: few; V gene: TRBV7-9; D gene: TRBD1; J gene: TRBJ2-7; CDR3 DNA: TGTGCCAGCAGCTTGCCGGGACAGGGATCCTACGAGCAGTACTTC; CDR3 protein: CASSLPGQGSYEQYF
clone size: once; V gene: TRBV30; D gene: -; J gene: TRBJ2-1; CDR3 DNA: TGTGCCTGGGGGCCCAATGAGCAGTTCTTC; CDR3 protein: CAWGPNEQFF
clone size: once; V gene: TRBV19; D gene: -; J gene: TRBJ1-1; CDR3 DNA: TGTGCCACCAAAGTAGGGGGGGCGAACACTGAAGCTTTCTTT; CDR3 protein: CATKVGGANTEAFF
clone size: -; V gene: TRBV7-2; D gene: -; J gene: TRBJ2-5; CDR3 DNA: TGTGCCAGCAGCTTAGTGACGGGGCAAGGAGAGACCCAGTACTTC; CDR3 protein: CASSLVTGQGETQYF
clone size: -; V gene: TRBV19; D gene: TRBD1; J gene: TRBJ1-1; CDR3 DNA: TGTGCCAGTAGTATAGTCGGTCAGGGGGCGAGTTCCACTGAAGCTTTCTTT; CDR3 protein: CASSIVGQGASSTEAFF
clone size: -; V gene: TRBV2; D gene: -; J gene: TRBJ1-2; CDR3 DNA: TGTGCCAGCAGTGCCTCCTCGACCCCCCCCTATGGCTACACCTTC; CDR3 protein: CASSASSTPPYGYTF
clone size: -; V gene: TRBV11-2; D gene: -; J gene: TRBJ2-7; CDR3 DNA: TGTGCCAGCAGCTTAGAGTTAGGGGCATCCTACGAGCAGTACTTC; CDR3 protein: CASSLELGASYEQYF
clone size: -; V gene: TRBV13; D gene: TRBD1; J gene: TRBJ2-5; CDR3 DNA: TGTGCCAGCAGCTTAGATGGGACAGAAGAGACCCAGTACTTC; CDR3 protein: CASSLDGTEETQYF
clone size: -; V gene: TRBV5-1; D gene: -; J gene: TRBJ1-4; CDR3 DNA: TGCGCCAGCACGCGAGGGAGGGGCTCTAATGAAAAACTGTTTTTT; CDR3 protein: CASTRGRGSNEKLFF
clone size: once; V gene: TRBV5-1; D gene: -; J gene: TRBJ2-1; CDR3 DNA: TGCGCCAGCAGCCGGGCGGGGGCCTCCTACAATGAGCAGTTCTTC; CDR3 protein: CASSRAGASYNEQFF
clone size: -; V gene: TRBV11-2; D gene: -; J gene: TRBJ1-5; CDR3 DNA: TGTGCCAGCAGCCCCCATAGAGGCCCGAATCCATCAGCCCCAGCATTT; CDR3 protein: CASSPHRGPNPSAPAF
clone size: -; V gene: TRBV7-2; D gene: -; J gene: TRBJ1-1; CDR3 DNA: TGTGCCAGCAGCCCTGGACGGCTGAACACTGAAGCTTTCTTT; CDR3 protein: CASSPGRLNTEAFF
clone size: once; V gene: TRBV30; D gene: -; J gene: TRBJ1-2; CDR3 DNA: TGTGCCTGGAGTGGGGTGACAGTAACGAACTATGGCTACACCTTC; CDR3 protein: CAWSGVTVTNYGYTF
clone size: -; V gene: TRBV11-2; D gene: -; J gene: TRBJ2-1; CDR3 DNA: TGTGCCAGCAGCTTAGATCGAGGGGGACGCTCCTACAATGAGCAGTTCTTC; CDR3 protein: CASSLDRGGRSYNEQFF
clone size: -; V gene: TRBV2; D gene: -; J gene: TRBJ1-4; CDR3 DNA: TGTGCCAGCAGTGCTCTTAGGAGCCAGGAAAAACTGTTTTTT; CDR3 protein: CASSALRSQEKLFF
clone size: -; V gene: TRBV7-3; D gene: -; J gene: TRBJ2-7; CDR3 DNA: TGTGCCAGCAGCCCTATGGGACACCGGCGATATGGGCAGTACTTC; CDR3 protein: CASSPMGHRRYGQYF
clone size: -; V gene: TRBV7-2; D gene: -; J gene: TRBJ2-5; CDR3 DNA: TGTGCCAGCAGCTTAATAGGAGGGCCAAGGGGGACCCAGTACTTC; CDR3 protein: CASSLIGGPRGTQYF
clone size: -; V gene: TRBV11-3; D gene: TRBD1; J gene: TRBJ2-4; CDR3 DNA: TGTGCCAGCAGCTTATTCCAGGGGGCACCCATTCAGTACTTC; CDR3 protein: CASSLFQGAPIQYF
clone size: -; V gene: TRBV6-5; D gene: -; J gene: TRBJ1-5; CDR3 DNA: TGTGCCAGCAGTTCCGGCCCAAGGGGGACGAATCAGCCCCAGCATTTT; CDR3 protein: CASSSGPRGTNQPQHF
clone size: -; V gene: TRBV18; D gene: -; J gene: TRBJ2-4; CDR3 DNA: TGTGCCAGCTCACCCGACAGTCCCAAAAACATTCAGTACTTC; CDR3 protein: CASSPDSPKNIQYF
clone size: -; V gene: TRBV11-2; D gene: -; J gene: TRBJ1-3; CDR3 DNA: TGTGCCAGCAGCTCAGACAGGACCCGAGTAATTCCCATATATTTT; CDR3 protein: CASSSDRTRVIPIYF
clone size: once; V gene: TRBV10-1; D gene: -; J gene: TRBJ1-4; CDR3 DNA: TGCGCCAGCAGTGAACAGGCCGAGGGTGAAAAACTGTTTTTT; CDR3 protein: CASSEQAEGEKLFF
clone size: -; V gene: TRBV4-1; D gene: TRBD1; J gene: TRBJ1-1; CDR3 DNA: TGCGCCAGCACCCGGACAGGGAGCCCTGAAGCTTTCTTT; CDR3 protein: CASTRTGSPEAFF